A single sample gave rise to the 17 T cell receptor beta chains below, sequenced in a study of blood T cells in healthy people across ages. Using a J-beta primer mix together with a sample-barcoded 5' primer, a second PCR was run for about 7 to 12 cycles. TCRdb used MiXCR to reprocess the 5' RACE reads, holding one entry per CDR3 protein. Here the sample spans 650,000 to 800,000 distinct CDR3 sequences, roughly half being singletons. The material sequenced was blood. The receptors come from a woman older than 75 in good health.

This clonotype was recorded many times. Here the CDR3 reads CATTERTVGGTDTQYF. The CDR3 nucleotides are TGTGCCACCACAGAGAGGACGGTCGGGGGCACAGATACGCAGTATTTT. The chain couples TRBV24-1 to TRBJ2-3; D may be TRBD2 (5 bases). The CDR3 is 16 amino acids. Germline V CDR1 and CDR2: KGHDR, SFDVKD. The V gene lost 8 bases and the J gene lost 1 base, with 18 bases spanning the gap.

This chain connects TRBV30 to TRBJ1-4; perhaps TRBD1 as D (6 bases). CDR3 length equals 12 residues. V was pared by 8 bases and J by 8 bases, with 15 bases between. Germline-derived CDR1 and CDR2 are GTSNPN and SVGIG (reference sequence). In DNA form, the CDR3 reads TGTGCCAGGGGGTCTCAGAGAGAAAAACTGTTTTTT. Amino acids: CARGSQREKLFF. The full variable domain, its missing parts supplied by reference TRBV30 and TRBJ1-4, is SQTIHQWPATLVQPVGSPLSLECTVEGTSNPNLYWYRQAAGRGLQLLFYSVGIGQISSEVPQNLSASRPQDRQFILSSKKLLLSDSGFYLCARGSQREKLFFGSGTQLSVL.

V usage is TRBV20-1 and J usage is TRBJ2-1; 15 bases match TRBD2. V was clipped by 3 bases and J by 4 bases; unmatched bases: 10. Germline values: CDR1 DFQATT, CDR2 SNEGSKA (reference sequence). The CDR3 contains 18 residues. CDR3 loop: CSARRTSGGGPLYNEQFF. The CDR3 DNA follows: TGCAGTGCTAGGCGGACTAGCGGGGGGGGGCCCCTTTACAATGAGCAGTTCTTC.

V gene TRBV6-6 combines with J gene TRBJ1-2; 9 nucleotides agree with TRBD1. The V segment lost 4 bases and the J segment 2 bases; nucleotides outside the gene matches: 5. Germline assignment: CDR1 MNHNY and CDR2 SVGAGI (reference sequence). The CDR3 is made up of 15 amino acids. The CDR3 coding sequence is TGTGCCAGCAGTTGGGACAGGGATTCCAACTATGGCTACACCTTC. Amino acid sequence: CASSWDRDSNYGYTF.

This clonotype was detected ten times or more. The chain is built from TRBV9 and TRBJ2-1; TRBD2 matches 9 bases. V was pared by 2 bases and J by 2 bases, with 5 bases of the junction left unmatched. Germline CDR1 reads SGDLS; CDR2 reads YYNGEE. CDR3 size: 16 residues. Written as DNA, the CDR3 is TGTGCCAGCAGCGTCAGCGGGGGGACTGCCTACAATGAGCAGTTCTTC. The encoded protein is CASSVSGGTAYNEQFF.

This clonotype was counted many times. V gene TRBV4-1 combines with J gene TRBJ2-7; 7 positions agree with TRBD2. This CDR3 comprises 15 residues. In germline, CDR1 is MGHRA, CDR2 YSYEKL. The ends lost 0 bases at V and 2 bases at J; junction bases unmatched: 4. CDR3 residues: CASSQETSRPYEQYF. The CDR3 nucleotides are TGCGCCAGCAGCCAAGAGACTAGCAGACCCTACGAGCAGTACTTC.

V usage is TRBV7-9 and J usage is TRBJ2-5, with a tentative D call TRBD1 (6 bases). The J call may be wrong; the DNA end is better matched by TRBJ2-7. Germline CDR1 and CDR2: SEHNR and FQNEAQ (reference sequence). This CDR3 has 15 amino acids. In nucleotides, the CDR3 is TGTGCCAGCAGCCAAGGACCGGGACATTCCTACGAGCAGTACTTC. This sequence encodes CASSQGPGHSYEQYF.

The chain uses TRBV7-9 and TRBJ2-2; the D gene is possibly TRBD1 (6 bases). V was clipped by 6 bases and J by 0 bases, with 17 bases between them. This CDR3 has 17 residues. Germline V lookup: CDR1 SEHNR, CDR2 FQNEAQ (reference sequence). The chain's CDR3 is CASRQGWSHANTGELFF. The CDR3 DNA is TGTGCCAGCAGACAGGGTTGGAGTCACGCGAACACCGGGGAGCTGTTTTTT. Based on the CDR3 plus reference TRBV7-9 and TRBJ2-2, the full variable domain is DTGVSQNPRHKITKRGQNVTFRCDPISEHNRLYWYRQTLGQGPEFLTYFQNEAQLEKSRLLSDRFSAERPKGSFSTLEIQRTEQGDSAMYLCASRQGWSHANTGELFFGEGSRLTVL.

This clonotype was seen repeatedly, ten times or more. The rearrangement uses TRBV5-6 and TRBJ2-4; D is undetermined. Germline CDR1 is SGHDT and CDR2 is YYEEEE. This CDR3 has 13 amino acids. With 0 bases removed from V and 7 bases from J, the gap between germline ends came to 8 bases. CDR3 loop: CASSLGITNIQYF. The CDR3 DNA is TGTGCCAGCAGCTTGGGGATTACTAACATTCAGTACTTC.

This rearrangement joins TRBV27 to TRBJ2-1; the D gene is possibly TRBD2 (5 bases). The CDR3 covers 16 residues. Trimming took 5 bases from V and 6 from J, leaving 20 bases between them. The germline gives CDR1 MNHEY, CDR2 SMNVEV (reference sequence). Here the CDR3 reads CASSPPPMGVPNEQFF. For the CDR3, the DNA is TGTGCCAGCAGTCCTCCCCCTATGGGAGTTCCCAATGAGCAGTTCTTC.

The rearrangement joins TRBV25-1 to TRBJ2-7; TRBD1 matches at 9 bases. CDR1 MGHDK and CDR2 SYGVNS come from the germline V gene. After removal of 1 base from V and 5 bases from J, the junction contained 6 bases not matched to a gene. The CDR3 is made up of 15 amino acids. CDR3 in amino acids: CASSESDRGTHEQYF. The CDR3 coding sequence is TGTGCCAGCAGTGAATCCGACAGGGGGACGCACGAGCAGTACTTC.

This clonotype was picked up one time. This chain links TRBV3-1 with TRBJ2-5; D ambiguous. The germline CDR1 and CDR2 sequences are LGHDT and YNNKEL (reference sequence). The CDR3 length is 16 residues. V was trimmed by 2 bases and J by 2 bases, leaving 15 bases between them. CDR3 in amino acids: CASSQPFRTVQETQYF. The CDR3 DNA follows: TGTGCCAGCAGCCAACCCTTTCGGACGGTACAAGAGACCCAGTACTTC.

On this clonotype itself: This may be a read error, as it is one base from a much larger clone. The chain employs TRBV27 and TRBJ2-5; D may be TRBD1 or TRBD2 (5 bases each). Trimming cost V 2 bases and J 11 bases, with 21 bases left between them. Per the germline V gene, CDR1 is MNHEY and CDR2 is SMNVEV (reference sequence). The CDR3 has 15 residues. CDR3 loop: CASSLDGARVYGQYF. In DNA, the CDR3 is TGTGCCAGCAGTTTAGACGGGGCTAGGGTTTACGGGCAGTACTTC.

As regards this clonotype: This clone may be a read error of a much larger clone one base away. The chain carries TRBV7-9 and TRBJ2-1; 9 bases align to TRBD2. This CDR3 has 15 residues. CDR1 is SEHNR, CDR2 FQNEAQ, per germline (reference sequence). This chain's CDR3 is CACSLSRLAGSEQFF. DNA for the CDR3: TGTGCCTGCAGCTTAAGTCGGCTAGCGGGAAGCGAGCAGTTCTTC.

The chain's CDR3 is CSAVPGQTNYGYTF. The CDR3 DNA sequence: TGCAGTGCTGTACCGGGACAGACGAACTATGGCTACACCTTC. The chain links TRBV20-1 to TRBJ1-2; 7 bases are a match to TRBD1. The CDR3 totals 14 residues. Germline assignment: CDR1 DFQATT and CDR2 SNEGSKA (reference sequence). Germline trimming cut 5 bases from V and 2 bases from J; bases unmatched to any gene: 8.

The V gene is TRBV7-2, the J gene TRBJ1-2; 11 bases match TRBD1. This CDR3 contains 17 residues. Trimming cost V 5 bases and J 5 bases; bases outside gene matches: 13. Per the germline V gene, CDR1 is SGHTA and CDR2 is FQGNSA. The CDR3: CASSETGTGGFGYGYTF. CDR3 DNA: TGTGCCAGCAGCGAAACCGGGACAGGGGGTTTCGGGTATGGCTACACCTTC.

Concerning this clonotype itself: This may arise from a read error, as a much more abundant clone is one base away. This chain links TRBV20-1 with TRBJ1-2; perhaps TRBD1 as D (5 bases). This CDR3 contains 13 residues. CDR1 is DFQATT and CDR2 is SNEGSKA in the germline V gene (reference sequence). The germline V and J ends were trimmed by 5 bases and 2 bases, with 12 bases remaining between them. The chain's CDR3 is CSAPRTTNYGYTF. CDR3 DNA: TGCAGTGCTCCCAGGACAACCAACTATGGCTACACCTTC.